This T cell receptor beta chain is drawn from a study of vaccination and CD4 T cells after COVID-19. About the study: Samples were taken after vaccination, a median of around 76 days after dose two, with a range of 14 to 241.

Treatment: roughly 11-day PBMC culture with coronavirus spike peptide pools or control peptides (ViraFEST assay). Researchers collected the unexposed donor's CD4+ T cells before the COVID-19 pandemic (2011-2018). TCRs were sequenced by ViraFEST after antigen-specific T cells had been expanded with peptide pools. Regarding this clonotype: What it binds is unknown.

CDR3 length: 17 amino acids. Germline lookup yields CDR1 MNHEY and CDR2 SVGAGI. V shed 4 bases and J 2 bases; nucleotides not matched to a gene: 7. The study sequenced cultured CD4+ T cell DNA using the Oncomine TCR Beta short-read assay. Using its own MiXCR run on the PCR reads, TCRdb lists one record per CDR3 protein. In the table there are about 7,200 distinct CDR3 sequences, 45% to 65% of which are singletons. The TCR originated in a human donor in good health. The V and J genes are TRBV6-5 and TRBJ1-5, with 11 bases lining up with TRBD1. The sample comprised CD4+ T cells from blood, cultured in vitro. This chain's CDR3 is CASSWTGGVYGNQPQHF. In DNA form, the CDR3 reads TGTGCCAGCAGTTGGACAGGGGGCGTGTATGGCAATCAGCCCCAGCATTTT.